The 21 T cell receptor beta chains below all came from one sample that was sequenced in a study of T cell responses to AZD1222 COVID-19 vaccine. This table comes from immunoSEQ multiplex PCR, and its TCRdb copy is limited to in-frame clones, with some not included. The table shows over 110,000 clones, with under 95% occurring only once. The sample was peripheral blood, taken on day 0 of AZD1222 vaccination. These receptors came from an adult in good health.

The chain combines TRBV7-6 with TRBJ2-3; 8 positions match TRBD2. The CDR3 contains 15 residues. Germline CDR1 SGHVS, CDR2 FNYEAQ. The V gene end was trimmed by 3 bases and the J gene end by 5 bases; junction bases not matched to a gene: 7. The CDR3 spells CASSLGREDGDTQYF. The CDR3 nucleotides read TGTGCCAGCAGCTTGGGGCGGGAGGACGGAGATACGCAGTATTTT.

The J gene is TRBJ2-2, the V gene TRBV27; 8 nucleotides match TRBD1. V gave up 8 bases and J gave up 4 bases; unmatched junction bases: 15. CDR1 MNHEY and CDR2 SMNVEV come from the germline V gene (reference sequence). The CDR3 runs 17 residues. The CDR3 DNA is TGTGCCAGCTCCCATGGGGGAGGACAGGGACCCACCGGGGAGCTGTTTTTT. Its protein product is CASSHGGGQGPTGELFF.

The genes are TRBV27 and TRBJ2-7, with D perhaps given as TRBD1 or TRBD2 (5 bases each). The CDR3 runs 15 residues. The germline gives CDR1 MNHEY, CDR2 SMNVEV (reference sequence). With 5 bases removed from V and 2 bases from J, the gap between germline ends came to 16 bases. The CDR3 coding sequence is TGTGCCAGCAGTCGCCTCCGGGACGTAACCTACGAGCAGTACTTC. Protein: CASSRLRDVTYEQYF.

The V gene is TRBV11-3, the J gene TRBJ2-2, with D hard to call. The CDR3 spans 16 residues. Germline values: CDR1 SGHNT, CDR2 YENEEA. Trimming removed 5 bases from V and 2 bases from J, with 15 bases in between. In DNA, the CDR3 is TGTGCCAGCAGCCTTAGGGCAGGACGTAACACCGGGGAGCTGTTTTTT. Translating gives CASSLRAGRNTGELFF.

The DNA of the CDR3 is TGTGCCAGCAGGGAGCCGGGACAGTCGTATAAACCCCTCCACTTT. Translating it yields CASREPGQSYKPLHF. The chain uses TRBV28 and TRBJ1-6; 7 bases fit TRBD1. The CDR3 runs 15 residues. The germline V gene encodes CDR1 MDHEN and CDR2 SYDVKM. V was pared by 6 bases and J by 12 bases, with 14 bases of the junction left unmatched.

The gene calls are TRBV12-5 and TRBJ1-5; D is ambiguous. The CDR3 covers 15 residues. Germline V gene data show CDR1 as LGHNT and CDR2 as FRNRAP. V shed 1 base and J shed 0 bases, with 7 bases lying between them. Written as DNA, the CDR3 is TGTGCTAGTGGTTTGGGGACTTATAGCAATCAGCCCCAGCATTTT. This codes for CASGLGTYSNQPQHF.

V and J are TRBV28 and TRBJ2-1; weak D call: TRBD2 (6 bases). Trimming shortened V by 1 base and J by 6 bases, and 16 bases separated the two germline ends. CDR1 MDHEN and CDR2 SYDVKM come from the germline V gene. The length of the CDR3 is 16 residues. CDR3 coding DNA: TGTGCCAGCAGTTTATATGGACGGGGGAGTCTCAATGAGCAGTTCTTC. Its translation is CASSLYGRGSLNEQFF.

The chain recombines TRBV19 with TRBJ1-5, with no clear D. The V gene's germline CDR1 is LNHDA and CDR2 SQIVND (reference sequence). CDR3 size: 15 residues. With 2 bases removed from V and 0 bases from J, the gap between germline ends came to 8 bases. The CDR3 protein is CASSIRGASNQPQHF. The DNA for the CDR3 is TGTGCCAGTAGTATACGGGGAGCTAGCAATCAGCCCCAGCATTTT.

V usage is TRBV10-3 and J usage is TRBJ2-1, with D possibly being TRBD1 or TRBD2 (7 bases each). In germline, CDR1 is ENHRY, CDR2 SYGVKD. The CDR3 loop spans 16 amino acids. The V and J ends lost 3 bases and 4 bases respectively, with 16 bases between them. For the CDR3, the DNA is TGTGCCATCAGTGAAGGGGGCGGGGAGGGGTACAATGAGCAGTTCTTC. Its translation: CAISEGGGEGYNEQFF.

This chain joins TRBV4-1 and TRBJ2-7, with D perhaps TRBD1 (5 bases). Trimming left V 1 base short and J 2 bases short, with 12 bases between. This CDR3 is built from 15 residues. Germline values: CDR1 MGHRA, CDR2 YSYEKL. The CDR3 loop reads CASSQGQLPTYEQYF. The DNA of the CDR3 is TGCGCCAGCAGCCAAGGACAGCTGCCAACCTACGAGCAGTACTTC.

The chain recombines TRBV9 with TRBJ1-5; 7 nucleotides line up with TRBD1. CDR1 and CDR2 from the germline V gene are SGDLS and YYNGEE. V lost 0 bases to trimming and J lost 3 bases; unmatched junction nucleotides: 9. This CDR3 has 17 residues. CDR3 in DNA: TGTGCCAGCAGCGTAGTCGTGCGGACAGGCCCCAATCAGCCCCAGCATTTT. Translated, it gives CASSVVVRTGPNQPQHF.

The chain carries TRBV9 and TRBJ2-5, with TRBD2 matching over 10 bases. The CDR3 contains 18 residues. The V gene's germline CDR1 is SGDLS and CDR2 YYNGEE. V lost 0 bases and J lost 7; bases outside the gene matches: 15. The CDR3 region is CASSVGPEGSGRPGTQYF. In DNA form, the CDR3 reads TGTGCCAGCAGCGTAGGTCCTGAAGGTAGCGGGAGGCCGGGGACCCAGTACTTC.

CDR3 in amino acids: CASTRRRETQYF. CDR3 sequence (DNA): TGTGCCAGCACTCGACGCCGAGAGACCCAGTACTTC. The chain uses TRBV6-5 and TRBJ2-5; D remains unclear. Trimming took off 7 bases at V and 4 bases at J, with 10 bases between the two ends. The length of the CDR3 is 12 residues. Germline CDR1 reads MNHEY; CDR2 reads SVGAGI.

The chain combines TRBV7-3 with TRBJ2-1; either TRBD1 or TRBD2 may supply D (6 bases each). The CDR3 spans 13 residues. Trimming pared 3 bases from V and 10 bases from J, leaving 13 bases between. Germline V gene sequence: CDR1 SGHTA, CDR2 FQGTGA. The CDR3 nucleotides are TGTGCCAGCAGCTTCGGGACTCAGGGGGAGCAGTTCTTC. Residues: CASSFGTQGEQFF.

This rearrangement joins TRBV25-1 to TRBJ2-5; D is unclear. The length of the CDR3 is 13 residues. CDR1 and CDR2 from the germline V gene are MGHDK and SYGVNS. V dropped 6 bases and J dropped 1 base, with 9 bases sitting between them. For the CDR3, the DNA is TGTGCCAGCAGCCTACCTGCCCAAGAGACCCAGTACTTC. Protein: CASSLPAQETQYF.

The gene calls are TRBV28 and TRBJ1-2; 9 bases agree with TRBD1. J was trimmed by 2 bases and V by 6 bases; bases with no gene match: 10. Germline values: CDR1 MDHEN, CDR2 SYDVKM. The CDR3 totals 16 residues. CDR3 sequence reads: CASSSPPQGANYGYTF. Here the CDR3 DNA reads TGTGCCAGCAGCTCCCCCCCACAGGGGGCAAACTATGGCTACACCTTC.

This chain connects TRBV3-1 (or the pseudogene TRBV3-2) to TRBJ1-6, with 9 bases that match TRBD1. The CDR3 covers 16 residues. Germline V gives CDR1 LGHDT, CDR2 YNNKEL (reference sequence). Unmatched junction bases numbered 9, after V lost 5 bases and J lost 7 bases. In DNA, the CDR3 is TGTGCCAGCAGCGCTCGACAGGGGGTATCGAATTCACCCCTCCACTTT. This sequence encodes CASSARQGVSNSPLHF.

The CDR3 sequence is CASSRGAAYGYTF. The CDR3 DNA reads TGTGCCAGTAGCCGAGGGGCAGCCTATGGCTACACCTTC. The V call is TRBV19, the J call TRBJ1-2; perhaps TRBD1 as D (5 bases). Trimming removed 6 bases at V and 4 bases at J, with 12 bases between. Germline CDR1 LNHDA, CDR2 SQIVND (reference sequence). This CDR3 comprises 13 residues.

The genes are TRBV11-2 and TRBJ1-2; D ambiguous. CDR1 and CDR2 from the germline V gene are SGHAT and FQNNGV. The CDR3 is 13 amino acids. Trimming removed 4 bases from V and 10 bases from J, with 16 bases in between. As DNA, the CDR3 is TGTGCCAGCAGCTCATTCCTCGGTAGGGACTACACCTTC. Translating gives CASSSFLGRDYTF.

The V and J genes are TRBV4-3 and TRBJ2-7; unclear D gene. Germline values: CDR1 LGHNA, CDR2 YSLEER. The V and J ends lost 0 bases and 0 bases respectively, with 15 bases between them. This CDR3 contains 17 residues. The CDR3 sequence is CASSQEARTHNSYEQYF. CDR3 DNA: TGCGCCAGCAGCCAAGAAGCACGCACCCACAACTCCTACGAGCAGTACTTC.

The chain couples TRBV19 to TRBJ1-1; TRBD1 aligns across 8 bases. This CDR3 spans 14 amino acids. With V trimmed by 6 bases and J by 5 bases, 8 bases remained unmatched. The germline gives CDR1 LNHDA, CDR2 SQIVND (reference sequence). DNA of the CDR3: TGTGCCAGTAGCGACAGGGGAAGACAAACTGAAGCTTTCTTT. Amino acid sequence: CASSDRGRQTEAFF.